This T cell receptor beta chain was retrieved from a study of response to subunit inactivated influenza vaccine. A word on this clonotype: Its specificity is unknown.

Whole-study findings and limits: After each seasonal influenza vaccination, few new T cells are recruited, the authors suggested.

Germline assignment: CDR1 MNHNS and CDR2 SASEGT. This CDR3 has 13 residues. Between the trimmed V and J ends, which lost 8 bases and 3 bases, there was a span of 14 bases. TCRdb independently ran MiXCR on the RT-PCR reads; one entry per CDR3 protein. The sample has 500,000 to 600,000 distinct CDR3 sequences; 13% are singletons. The specimen comprised PBMCs from blood, sampled 40 to 50 days after vaccination. This TCR was recovered from a man between 45 and 60 years old who received an inactivated influenza vaccine. V gene TRBV6-1 combines with J gene TRBJ2-7; TRBD2 might be the D (5 bases). The CDR3 protein is CASDGGVYYEQYF. CDR3 sequence (DNA): TGTGCCAGCGATGGAGGAGTTTACTACGAGCAGTACTTC.